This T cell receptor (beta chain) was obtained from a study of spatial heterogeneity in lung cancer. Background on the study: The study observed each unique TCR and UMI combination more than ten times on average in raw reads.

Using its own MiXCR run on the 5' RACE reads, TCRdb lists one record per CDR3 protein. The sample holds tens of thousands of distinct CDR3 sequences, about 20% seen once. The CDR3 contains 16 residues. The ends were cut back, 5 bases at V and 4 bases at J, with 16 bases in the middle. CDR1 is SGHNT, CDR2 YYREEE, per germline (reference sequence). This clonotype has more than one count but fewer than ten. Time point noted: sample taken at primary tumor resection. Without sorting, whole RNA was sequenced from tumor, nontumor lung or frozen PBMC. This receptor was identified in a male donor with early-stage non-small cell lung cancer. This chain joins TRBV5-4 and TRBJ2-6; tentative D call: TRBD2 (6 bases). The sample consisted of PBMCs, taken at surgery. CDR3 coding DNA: TGTGCCAGCAGTTCACGCGGAGGGATCGGGGCCAACGTCCTGACTTTC. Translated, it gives CASSSRGGIGANVLTF.